The next 9 T cell receptor beta chains were all read from a single sample in a study of cytomegalovirus exposure and HLA in healthy donors. Some clones are missing from TCRdb's copy, which holds only in-frame ones; the method was immunoSEQ multiplex PCR. The profile covers roughly 63,000 clones, with 80% to 90% appearing a single time and roughly 1.2% taken by the ten largest. Material for sequencing was PBMCs. Receptor source: a woman younger than 35 in good health and CMV-seronegative.

The genes are TRBV10-3 and TRBJ2-7; TRBD1 aligns across 9 bases. Germline assignment: CDR1 ENHRY and CDR2 SYGVKD. J lost 5 bases, V lost 9 bases, and 11 bases had no gene match. CDR3 size: 14 residues. Here the CDR3 DNA reads TGTGCCATATCTCCGGGACAGGGCCAGAACGAGCAGTACTTC. Its translation is CAISPGQGQNEQYF.

This clone was seen a single time. The V call is TRBV29-1, the J call TRBJ1-1, with a possible D match to TRBD1 (6 bases). Between the trimmed V and J ends, which lost 5 bases and 3 bases, there was a span of 16 bases. This CDR3 is 14 amino acids long. Germline CDR1 and CDR2: SQVTM and ANQGSEA. The CDR3 loop reads CSVQPGTRDTEAFF. The CDR3 DNA sequence: TGCAGCGTTCAACCCGGGACACGAGACACTGAAGCTTTCTTT. Together with reference TRBV29-1 and TRBJ1-1, the CDR3 gives the full variable domain: SAVISQKPSRDICQRGTSLTIQCQVDSQVTMMFWYRQQPGQSLTLIATANQGSEATYESGFVIDKFPISRPNLTFSTLTVSNMSPEDSSIYLCSVQPGTRDTEAFFGQGTRLTVV.

The J gene is TRBJ2-1, the V gene TRBV10-3; D possibly corresponds to TRBD2 (7 bases). The CDR3 has 19 amino acids. CDR1 and CDR2 (germline): ENHRY, SYGVKD. The ends were cut back, 6 bases at V and 6 bases at J, with 30 bases in the middle. In nucleotides, the CDR3 is TGTGCCATCAGGGAGGAAAGGGGGAGGGAGGGGGAAATTTTCAATGAGCAGTTCTTC. Its protein is CAIREERGREGEIFNEQFF.

The chain employs TRBV9 and TRBJ1-6; TRBD1 aligns across 8 bases. Per the germline V gene, CDR1 is SGDLS and CDR2 is YYNGEE. This CDR3 comprises 16 residues. The junction had 5 bases not matched to a gene; V was cut back by 0 bases and J by 6 bases. The CDR3 coding sequence is TGTGCCAGCAGCGTAGCCCTGACAGGGGTTAATTCACCCCTCCACTTT. Protein sequence: CASSVALTGVNSPLHF. Together with reference TRBV9 and TRBJ1-6, the CDR3 gives the full variable domain: DSGVTQTPKHLITATGQRVTLRCSPRSGDLSVYWYQQSLDQGLQFLIQYYNGEERAKGNILERFSAQQFPDLHSELNLSSLELGDSALYFCASSVALTGVNSPLHFGNGTRLTVT.

V is TRBV10-1 and J is TRBJ1-1; 8 nucleotides agree with TRBD1. V lost 0 bases to trimming and J lost 3 bases; unmatched junction nucleotides: 3. The CDR3 is 15 residues long. Germline CDR1 reads WNHNN; CDR2 reads SYGVQD (reference sequence). CDR3 bases: TGCGCCAGCAGTGAGTCGGGACAGGCGGACACTGAAGCTTTCTTT. Protein: CASSESGQADTEAFF.

This clone has just one count. V usage is TRBV7-8 and J usage is TRBJ1-2; 12 nucleotides align to TRBD1. The CDR3 is 17 residues long. CDR1 and CDR2 from the germline V gene are SGHVS and FQNEAQ. The trim removed 1 base at V and 3 bases at J, leaving 6 bases unmatched. CDR3 region: CASSLVSGTGGDYGYTF. The DNA for the CDR3 is TGTGCCAGCAGCTTAGTCTCCGGGACAGGGGGCGACTATGGCTACACCTTC.

The chain is built from TRBV5-1 and TRBJ1-1; D remains unclear. V shed 0 bases and J shed 2 bases, with 5 bases lying between them. The CDR3 is made up of 13 amino acids. Germline loops: CDR1 SGHRS, CDR2 YFSETQ. CDR3 nucleotides: TGCGCCAGCAGCTTGGACAGCAACACTGAAGCTTTCTTT. Translated: CASSLDSNTEAFF. The entire variable domain, with the rest obtained from reference TRBV5-1 and TRBJ1-1, is as follows: KAGVTQTPRYLIKTRGQQVTLSCSPISGHRSVSWYQQTPGQGLQFLFEYFSETQRNKGNFPGRFSGRQFSNSRSEMNVSTLELGDSALYLCASSLDSNTEAFFGQGTRLTVV.

This chain connects TRBV6-4 to TRBJ1-1, with 7 bases that match TRBD1. This CDR3 has 13 amino acids. The germline V gene has CDR1 MRHNA and CDR2 SNTAGT. The V segment lost 6 bases and the J segment 3 bases; nucleotides outside the gene matches: 4. The CDR3 nucleotides read TGTGCCAGCAGGAGGGGGCTTGACACTGAAGCTTTCTTT. This gives the protein CASRRGLDTEAFF.

The genes are TRBV11-3 and TRBJ2-5; 7 bases align to TRBD2. The CDR3 has 16 residues. Germline values: CDR1 SGHNT, CDR2 YENEEA. The V and J ends lost 7 bases and 4 bases, in that order; junction bases with no gene match: 15. This CDR3 is CASIRLAGAVLETQYF. CDR3 nucleotides: TGTGCCAGCATCCGTCTGGCGGGAGCGGTTTTAGAGACCCAGTACTTC.